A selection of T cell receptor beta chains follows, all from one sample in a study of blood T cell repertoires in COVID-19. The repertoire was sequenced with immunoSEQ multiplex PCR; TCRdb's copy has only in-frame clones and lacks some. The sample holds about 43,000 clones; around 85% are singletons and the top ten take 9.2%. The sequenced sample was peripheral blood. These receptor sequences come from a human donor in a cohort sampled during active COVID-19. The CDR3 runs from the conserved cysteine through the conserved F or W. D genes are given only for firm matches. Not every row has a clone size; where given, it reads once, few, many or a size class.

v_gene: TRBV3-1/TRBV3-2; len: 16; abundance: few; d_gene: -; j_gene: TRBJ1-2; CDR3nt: TGTGCCAGCAGCCTTTCGTCCGTGGGGAGTAAGTATGGCTACACCTTC; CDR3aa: CASSLSSVGSKYGYTF
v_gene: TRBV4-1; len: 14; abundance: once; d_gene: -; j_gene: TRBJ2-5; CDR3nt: TGCGCCAGCAGCCAAGACCGGTTGGAGGAGACCCAGTACTTC; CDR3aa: CASSQDRLEETQYF
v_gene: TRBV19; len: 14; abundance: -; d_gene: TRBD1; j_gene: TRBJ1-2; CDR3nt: TGTGCCAGTATCAGGACAGGGGGAGTGCTTGGCTACACCTTC; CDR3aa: CASIRTGGVLGYTF
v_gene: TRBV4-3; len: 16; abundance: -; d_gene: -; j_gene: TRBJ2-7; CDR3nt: TGCGCCAGCAGCCAACAAGCGGGCATATTCCCGTACGAGCAGTACTTC; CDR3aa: CASSQQAGIFPYEQYF
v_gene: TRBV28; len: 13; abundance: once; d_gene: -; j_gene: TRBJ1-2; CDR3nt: TGTGCCAACAAGACGACGGGGAACTATGGCTACACCTTC; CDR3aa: CANKTTGNYGYTF
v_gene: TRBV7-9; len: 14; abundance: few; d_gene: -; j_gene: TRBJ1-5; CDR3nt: TGTGCCAGCAGCATGACCGAGGGCAATCAGCCCCAGCATTTT; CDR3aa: CASSMTEGNQPQHF
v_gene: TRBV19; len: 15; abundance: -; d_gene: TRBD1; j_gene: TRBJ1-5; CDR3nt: TGTGCCAGTAGTAGGGGGGACAGGGTCATTCAGCCCCAGCATTTT; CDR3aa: CASSRGDRVIQPQHF
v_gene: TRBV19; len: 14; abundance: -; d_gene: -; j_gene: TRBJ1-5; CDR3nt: TGTGCCAGTAGCGGGGGGGGGAGAGGTCAGCCCCAGCATTTT; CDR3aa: CASSGGGRGQPQHF
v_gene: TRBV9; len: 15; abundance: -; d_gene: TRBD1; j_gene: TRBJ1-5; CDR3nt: TGTGCCAGCAGCGTAGGAGAGGGGGCGGCACAGCCCCAGCATTTT; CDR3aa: CASSVGEGAAQPQHF
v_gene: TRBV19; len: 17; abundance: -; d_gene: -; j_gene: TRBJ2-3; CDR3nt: TGTGCCAGTAGTGGCCCCCTGGGGTTGCGGGGCACAGATACGCAGTATTTT; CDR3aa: CASSGPLGLRGTDTQYF
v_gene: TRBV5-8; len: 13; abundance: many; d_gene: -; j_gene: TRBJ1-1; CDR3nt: TGTGCCAGCATTCGACAGAGTGTCACTGAAGCTTTCTTT; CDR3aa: CASIRQSVTEAFF
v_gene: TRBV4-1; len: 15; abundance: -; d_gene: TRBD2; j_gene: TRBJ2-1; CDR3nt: TGCGCCAGCAGCCAAGAGGGGGGGATTGGCAATGAGCAGTTCTTC; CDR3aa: CASSQEGGIGNEQFF
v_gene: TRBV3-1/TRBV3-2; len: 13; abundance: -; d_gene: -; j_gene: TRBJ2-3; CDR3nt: TGTGCCAGCAGCCAAGTTTATAAAGATACGCAGTATTTT; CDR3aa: CASSQVYKDTQYF
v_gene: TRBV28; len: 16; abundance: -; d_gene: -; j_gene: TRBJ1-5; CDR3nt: TGTGCCAGCAGTTTAGCCGGCAGGGCCCCAAATCAGCCCCAGCATTTT; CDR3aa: CASSLAGRAPNQPQHF
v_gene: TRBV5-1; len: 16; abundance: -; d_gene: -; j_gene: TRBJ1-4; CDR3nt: TGCGCCAGCAGCTTGGAGGGGGAGGGCCCATTTGAAAAACTGTTTTTT; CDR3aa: CASSLEGEGPFEKLFF
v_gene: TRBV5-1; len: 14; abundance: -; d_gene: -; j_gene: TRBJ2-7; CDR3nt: TGCGCCAGCAGCTTTGGAGGGTACTCCTACGAGCAGTACTTC; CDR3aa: CASSFGGYSYEQYF
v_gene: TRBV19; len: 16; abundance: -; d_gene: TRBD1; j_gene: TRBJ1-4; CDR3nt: TGTGCCAGTAGTAACCCGAGGGGGCGCGAGGATGAAAAACTGTTTTTT; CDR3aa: CASSNPRGREDEKLFF
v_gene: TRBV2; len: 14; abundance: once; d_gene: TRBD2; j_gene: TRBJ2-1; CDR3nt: TGTGCCAGCAGTGATAACGCTAGCGGGAATGAGCAGTTCTTC; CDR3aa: CASSDNASGNEQFF
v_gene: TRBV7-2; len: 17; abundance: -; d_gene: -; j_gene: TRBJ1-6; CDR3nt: TGTGCCAGCAGATCGGAACAGAGACTATTCGATAATTCACCCCTCCACTTT; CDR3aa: CASRSEQRLFDNSPLHF
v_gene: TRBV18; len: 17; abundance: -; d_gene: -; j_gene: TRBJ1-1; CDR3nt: TGTGCCAGCTCACCCCTGAGTCTCCAGGACTCGAACACTGAAGCTTTCTTT; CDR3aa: CASSPLSLQDSNTEAFF